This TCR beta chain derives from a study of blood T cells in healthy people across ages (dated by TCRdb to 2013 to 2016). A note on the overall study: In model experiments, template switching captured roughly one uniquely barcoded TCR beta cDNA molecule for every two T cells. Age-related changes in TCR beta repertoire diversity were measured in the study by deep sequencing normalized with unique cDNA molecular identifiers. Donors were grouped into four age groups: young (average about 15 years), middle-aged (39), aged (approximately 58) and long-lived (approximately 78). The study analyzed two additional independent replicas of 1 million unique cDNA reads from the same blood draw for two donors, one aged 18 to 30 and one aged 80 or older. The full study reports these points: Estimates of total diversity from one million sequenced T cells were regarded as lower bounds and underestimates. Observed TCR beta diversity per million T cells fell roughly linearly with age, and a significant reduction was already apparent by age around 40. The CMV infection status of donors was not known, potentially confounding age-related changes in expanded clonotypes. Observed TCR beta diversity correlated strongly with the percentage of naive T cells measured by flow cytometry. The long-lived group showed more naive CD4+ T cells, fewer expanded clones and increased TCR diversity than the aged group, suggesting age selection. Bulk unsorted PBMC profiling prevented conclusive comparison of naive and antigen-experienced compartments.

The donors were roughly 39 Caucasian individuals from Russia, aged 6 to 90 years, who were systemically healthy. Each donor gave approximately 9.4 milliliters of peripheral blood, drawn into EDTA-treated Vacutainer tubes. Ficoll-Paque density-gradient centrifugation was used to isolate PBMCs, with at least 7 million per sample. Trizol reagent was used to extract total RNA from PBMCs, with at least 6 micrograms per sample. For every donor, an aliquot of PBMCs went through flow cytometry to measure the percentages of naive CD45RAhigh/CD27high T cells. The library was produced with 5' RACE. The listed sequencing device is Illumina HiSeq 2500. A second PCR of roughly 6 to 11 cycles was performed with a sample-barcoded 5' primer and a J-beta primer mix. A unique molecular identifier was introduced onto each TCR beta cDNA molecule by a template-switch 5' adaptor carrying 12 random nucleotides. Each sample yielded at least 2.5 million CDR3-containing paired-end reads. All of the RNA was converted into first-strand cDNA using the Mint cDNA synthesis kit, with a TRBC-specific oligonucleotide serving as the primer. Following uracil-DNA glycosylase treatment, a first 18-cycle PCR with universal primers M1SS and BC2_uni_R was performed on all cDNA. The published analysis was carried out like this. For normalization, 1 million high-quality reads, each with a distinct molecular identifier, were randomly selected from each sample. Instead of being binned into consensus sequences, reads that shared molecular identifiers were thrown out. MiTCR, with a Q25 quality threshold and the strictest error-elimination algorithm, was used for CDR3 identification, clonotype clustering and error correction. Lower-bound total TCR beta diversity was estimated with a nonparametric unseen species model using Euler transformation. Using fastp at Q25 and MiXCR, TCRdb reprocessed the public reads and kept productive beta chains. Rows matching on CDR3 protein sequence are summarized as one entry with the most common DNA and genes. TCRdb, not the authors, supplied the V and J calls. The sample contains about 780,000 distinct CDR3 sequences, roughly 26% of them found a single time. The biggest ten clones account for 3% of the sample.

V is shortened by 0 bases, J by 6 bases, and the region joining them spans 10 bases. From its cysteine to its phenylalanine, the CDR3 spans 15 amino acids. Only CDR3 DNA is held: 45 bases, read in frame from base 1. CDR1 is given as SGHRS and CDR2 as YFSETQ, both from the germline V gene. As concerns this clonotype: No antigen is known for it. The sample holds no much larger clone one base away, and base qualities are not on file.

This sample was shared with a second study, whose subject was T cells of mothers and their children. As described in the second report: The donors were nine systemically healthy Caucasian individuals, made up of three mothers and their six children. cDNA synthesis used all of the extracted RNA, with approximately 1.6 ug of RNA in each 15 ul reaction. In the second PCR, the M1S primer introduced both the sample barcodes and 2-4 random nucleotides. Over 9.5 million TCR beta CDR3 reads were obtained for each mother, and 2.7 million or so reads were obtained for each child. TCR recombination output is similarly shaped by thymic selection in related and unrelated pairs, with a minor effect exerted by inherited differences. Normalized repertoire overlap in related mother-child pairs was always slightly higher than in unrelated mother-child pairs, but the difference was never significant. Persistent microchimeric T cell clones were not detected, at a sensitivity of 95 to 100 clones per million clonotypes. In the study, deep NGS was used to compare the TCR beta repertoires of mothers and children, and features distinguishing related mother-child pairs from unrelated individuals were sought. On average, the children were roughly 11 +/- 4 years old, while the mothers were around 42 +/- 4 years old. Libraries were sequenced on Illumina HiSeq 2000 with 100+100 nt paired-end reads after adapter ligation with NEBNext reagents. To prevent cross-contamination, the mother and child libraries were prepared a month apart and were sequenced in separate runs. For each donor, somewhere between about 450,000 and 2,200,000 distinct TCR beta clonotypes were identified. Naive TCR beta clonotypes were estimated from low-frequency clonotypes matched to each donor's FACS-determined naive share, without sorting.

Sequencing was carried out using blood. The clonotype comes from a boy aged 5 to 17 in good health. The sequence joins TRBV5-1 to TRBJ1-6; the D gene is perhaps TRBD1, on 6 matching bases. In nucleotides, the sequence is TGCGCCAGCAGCTTGGTGACAGGCGGTAATTCACCCCTCCACTTT. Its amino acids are CASSLVTGGNSPLHF.